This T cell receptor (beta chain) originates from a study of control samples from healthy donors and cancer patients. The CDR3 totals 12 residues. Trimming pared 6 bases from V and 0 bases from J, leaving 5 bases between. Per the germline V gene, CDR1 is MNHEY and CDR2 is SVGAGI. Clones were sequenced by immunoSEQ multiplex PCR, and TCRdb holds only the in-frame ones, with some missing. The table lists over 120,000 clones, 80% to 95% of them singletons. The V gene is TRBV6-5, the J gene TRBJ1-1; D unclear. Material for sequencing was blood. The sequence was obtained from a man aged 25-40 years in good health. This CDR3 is CASRTMNTEAFF. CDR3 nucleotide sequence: TGTGCCAGCAGGACCATGAACACTGAAGCTTTCTTT.